What follows describes a single T cell receptor beta chain. This clone was recorded once. Its target antigen remains unknown. The sample holds no much larger clone one base away, and base qualities are not on file. The data stem from a study of blood T cell repertoires in COVID-19 (dated by TCRdb to the early 2020s). For the wider study: Samples covering the acute and convalescent phases of COVID-19 were provided by collaborators in the United States, Italy and Spain. The material from the prospective study consisted of cDNA or gDNA derived from T cells, B-cell-depleted T cells, or PBMCs. Deeply sampled blood TCRbeta repertoires from subjects exposed to, actively infected with, or recovered from COVID-19 were included in the dataset. The repertoires were released in a freely available public database intended as a resource for research on the immune response to SARS-CoV-2. The samples were drawn from two sources: the first 160 participants of the ongoing ImmuneRACE study, and 1,200 or so subjects contributed by 6 global collaborators. A de-identified subject ID, COVID-19 status, age in years and sex were almost always included in the sample metadata. Where available, HLA class I and class II types were obtained from metadata supplied by the sample provider rather than from assay-based typing. Summary of the overall study and its limitations: The quantity of clinical and demographic metadata differed by source and by participant and was supplied without curation.

TCRbeta CDR3 regions were amplified from genomic DNA by means of the immunoSEQ Assay, a bias-controlled multiplex PCR. In the original analysis: Within the assay, amplification of reference gene primers was used to estimate how many nucleated cells each sample contained. Sequence reads were collapsed and filtered to measure the absolute abundance of every unique TCRbeta CDR3 rearrangement. For each sample, productive Simpson clonality was calculated as the square root of Simpson's diversity index across productive rearrangements. The table was pulled from immuneACCESS by TCRdb, which kept in-frame rearrangements only. Such tables lose some clones; where checked, under half of the loss comes from unresolved V genes, and the rest has no known cause. V and J calls and clone size are as listed in that table; D and trimming were resolved from the DNA. The table for this sample lists around 350,000 clones; around 87% of them were counted only once. About 2.9% of the sample belongs to the ten largest clones.

The germline V gene supplies CDR1 MDHEN and CDR2 SYDVKM. The cysteine opens and the phenylalanine closes a CDR3 of 14 amino acids. Only CDR3 DNA is held: 42 bases, read in frame from base 1. Relative to germline, V is 6 bases shorter and J is 2 bases shorter, with 8 bases between their ends. Whole blood was collected in K2EDTA tubes by collaborating institutions according to the institutions' own protocols. For TCRbeta analysis, collaborators shipped samples in one of three forms: frozen whole blood, isolated PBMCs, or DNA extracted from either of those sample types. The chain is assembled from TRBV28 and TRBJ2-6; a tentative D match to TRBD1 spans 5 bases. The specimen was peripheral blood. This TCR was sampled from a human donor in a cohort sampled during active COVID-19. The bases are TGTGCCAGCAGCATGACAGCTGGGGCCAACGTCCTGACTTTC. Translated, this gives CASSMTAGANVLTF.